Listed below are T cell receptor beta chains from one sample, sequenced in a study of blood T cell repertoires in COVID-19. TCRdb keeps only in-frame clones here, not all; method: immunoSEQ multiplex PCR. The data contain approximately 100,000 clones, roughly 86% of them singletons. Sequencing was carried out using peripheral blood. These receptors originate from a woman aged 25 to 39 with acute or convalescent COVID-19. Both conserved end residues are trimmed from each CDR3. Fields, in order: V gene, J gene, CDR3 protein.

TRBV6-6	TRBJ2-1	ASSRARVFERGGDEQF
TRBV9	TRBJ2-3	ASNSGATDTQY
TRBV12-5	TRBJ1-5	ASGPGGHSNQPQH
TRBV5-1	TRBJ2-7	ASFGQGGEQY
TRBV6-5	TRBJ1-2	ASSRGTAYGYT
TRBV19	TRBJ2-3	ASSTGIADTQY
TRBV30	TRBJ2-2	AWIPHTGELF
TRBV9	TRBJ2-1	ASSVRLALYNEQF
TRBV20-1	TRBJ1-5	SASTGQPQH
TRBV12-3/TRBV12-4	TRBJ1-2	ASLGTDYGYT
TRBV6-5	TRBJ1-1	ASSLNRGVVGAF
TRBV28	TRBJ1-5	ASSFGGSNQPQH
TRBV30	TRBJ2-7	AWKRGGVSYEQY
TRBV5-1	TRBJ1-2	ASSLVGQGSGGYT
TRBV28	TRBJ2-7	ASSTPGQGLVEQY
TRBV6-5	TRBJ2-5	ASRNTGQPQETQY
TRBV13	TRBJ1-3	ASSRVLGTGNTIY